This entry lists 30 T cell receptor beta chains sequenced from one sample in a study of blood T cell repertoires in COVID-19. Sequencing used immunoSEQ multiplex PCR; TCRdb keeps in-frame clones, though not all of them. The sample shows a few hundred thousand clones, more than 70% of them seen only once. Sequencing was performed on PBMCs or T cells enriched from blood (not recorded which). The receptor set was obtained from a man aged 35 to 55 in a cohort exposed to, infected with or recovered from COVID-19 (not recorded which).

The gene calls are TRBV24-1 and TRBJ1-5, with TRBD1 matching 7 bases. Looked up from germline, CDR1 is KGHDR and CDR2 is SFDVKD. The CDR3 length is 15 residues. V was pared by 4 bases and J by 3 bases, with 5 bases of the junction left unmatched. CDR3 bases: TGTGCCACCAGTGACTCCAGGGGGAACAATCAGCCCCAGCATTTT. Its protein is CATSDSRGNNQPQHF.

The chain joins TRBV2 to TRBJ2-3; TRBD1 is a possible D gene (5 bases). V dropped 5 bases and J dropped 0 bases, with 12 bases sitting between them. The germline gives CDR1 SNHLY, CDR2 FYNNEI. The CDR3 is 15 residues long. CDR3 DNA: TGTGCCAGCAGTCATCGACAGAGAAGCACAGATACGCAGTATTTT. This gives the protein CASSHRQRSTDTQYF. The full variable domain, its missing parts supplied by reference TRBV2 and TRBJ2-3, is EPEVTQTPSHQVTQMGQEVILRCVPISNHLYFYWYRQILGQKVEFLVSFYNNEISEKSEIFDDQFSVERPDGSNFTLKIRSTKLEDSAMYFCASSHRQRSTDTQYFGPGTRLTVL.

V and J are TRBV18 and TRBJ1-4; D is possibly TRBD1 (6 bases). V was pared by 4 bases and J by 0 bases, with 15 bases between. The CDR3 runs 17 residues. In germline, CDR1 is KGHSH, CDR2 LQKENI. This chain's CDR3 is CASSLERGITTNEKLFF. CDR3 coding DNA: TGTGCCAGCTCACTGGAAAGGGGGATTACAACTAATGAAAAACTGTTTTTT.

V is TRBV7-9 and J is TRBJ2-1; D might be TRBD2 (7 bases). Germline CDR1 reads SEHNR; CDR2 reads FQNEAQ (reference sequence). V was cut by 5 bases and J by 10 bases, with 24 bases left in between. This CDR3 spans 16 amino acids. The CDR3 region is CASSPWRGGGFGEQFF. The DNA of the CDR3 is TGTGCCAGCAGCCCCTGGCGGGGAGGGGGGTTCGGCGAGCAGTTCTTC.

The rearrangement links TRBV5-5 to TRBJ2-7; 9 bases agree with TRBD2. CDR1 SGHKS and CDR2 YYEKEE come from the germline V gene (reference sequence). Germline trimming cut 4 bases from V and 6 bases from J; bases unmatched to any gene: 11. CDR3 length: 15 residues. The CDR3 DNA reads as TGTGCCAGCAGCCCGTTAGCGGGAGTGGGGGTCGAGCAGTACTTC. Protein product: CASSPLAGVGVEQYF.

The CDR3 DNA follows: TGTGCCAGCAGGCGGTGGGGAGCAAACACTGAAGCTTTCTTT. Protein product: CASRRWGANTEAFF. This rearrangement joins TRBV6-5 to TRBJ1-1; no clear D gene. V lost 6 bases, J lost 2 bases, and 13 bases lay in between. The CDR3 runs 14 residues. CDR1 is MNHEY, CDR2 SVGAGI, per germline.

V gene TRBV2 combines with J gene TRBJ1-2, with D possibly being TRBD1 (6 bases). CDR1 and CDR2 (germline): SNHLY, FYNNEI. V lost 4 bases and J lost 8, with 11 bases in between. This CDR3 is built from 12 residues. Here the CDR3 reads CASSVNREGYTF. For the CDR3, the DNA is TGTGCCAGCAGTGTTAACAGGGAAGGCTACACCTTC.

The J gene is TRBJ2-6, the V gene TRBV6-5; no firm D call. CDR1 is MNHEY, CDR2 SVGAGI, per germline. The germline V and J ends were trimmed by 0 bases and 2 bases, with 5 bases remaining between them. The CDR3 is made up of 15 amino acids. The CDR3 loop reads CASSYSRTGANVLTF. CDR3 nucleotide sequence: TGTGCCAGCAGTTACTCGAGGACTGGGGCCAACGTCCTGACTTTC.

Notes on this clone: Sequence at one end of the junction differs from germline and may be a read error. The chain couples TRBV28 to TRBJ1-1, with 7 bases lining up with TRBD1. The germline V gene encodes CDR1 MDHEN and CDR2 SYDVKM. CDR3 length: 13 residues. As DNA, the CDR3 is TGTGCCAGCAGGGGAGATCACAGGGGCGGAGGTATCTTT. Its protein is CASRGDHRGGGIF.

This CDR3 reads CASSPTTGNSNQPQHF. CDR3 coding DNA: TGTGCCAGCTCACCTACGACAGGGAATAGCAATCAGCCCCAGCATTTT. The chain combines TRBV18 with TRBJ1-5; 7 bases line up with TRBD1. Looked up from germline, CDR1 is KGHSH and CDR2 is LQKENI. This CDR3 region has 16 residues. Unmatched junction bases numbered 5, after V lost 3 bases and J lost 0 bases. Together with reference TRBV18 and TRBJ1-5, the CDR3 gives the full variable domain: NAGVMQNPRHLVRRRGQEARLRCSPMKGHSHVYWYRQLPEEGLKFMVYLQKENIIDESGMPKERFSAEFPKEGPSILRIQQVVRGDSAAYFCASSPTTGNSNQPQHFGDGTRLSIL.

V and J are TRBV27 and TRBJ1-1, with 7 positions matching TRBD1. V dropped 3 bases and J dropped 1; count of bases not matched to a gene: 5. This CDR3 region has 15 residues. CDR1 and CDR2 (germline): MNHEY, SMNVEV (reference sequence). The CDR3 DNA follows: TGTGCCAGCAGTTTTGGCGCAGGGGGGAACACTGAAGCTTTCTTT. Its translation: CASSFGAGGNTEAFF.

Comments on this clone: Other nucleotide sequences in the sample specify the same CDR3. This sequence joins TRBV9 and TRBJ1-3; 9 bases fit TRBD1. The ends lost 3 bases at V and 4 bases at J; junction bases unmatched: 2. The germline CDR1 and CDR2 sequences are SGDLS and YYNGEE. This CDR3 is 14 amino acids long. CDR3 protein: CASSATGGGNTIYF. The CDR3 region has the DNA TGTGCCAGCAGCGCAACAGGGGGCGGAAACACCATATATTTT.

V and J are TRBV28 and TRBJ1-6, with TRBD1 as a possible D gene (6 bases). The V and J ends lost 10 bases and 10 bases respectively, with 17 bases between them. The germline V gene has CDR1 MDHEN and CDR2 SYDVKM. The CDR3 consists of 13 residues. CDR3 sequence reads: CANKGGPGSPLHF. Written as DNA, the CDR3 is TGTGCCAACAAGGGGGGGCCGGGGTCACCCCTCCACTTT.

The genes are TRBV5-1 and TRBJ2-3, with TRBD2 matching over 9 bases. CDR3 length equals 16 residues. In germline, CDR1 is SGHRS, CDR2 YFSETQ. J was trimmed by 0 bases and V by 1 base; bases with no gene match: 3. The CDR3 region is CASSLRLAASTDTQYF. For the CDR3, the DNA is TGCGCCAGCAGCTTGCGACTAGCGGCTAGCACAGATACGCAGTATTTT.

This chain connects TRBV10-3 to TRBJ2-1; maybe TRBD1 (5 bases). Trimming took 3 bases from V and 7 from J, leaving 10 bases between them. The germline V gene encodes CDR1 ENHRY and CDR2 SYGVKD. This CDR3 is 13 amino acids long. The DNA for the CDR3 is TGTGCCATCAGTGATGTTGGGGCAAATGAGCAGTTCTTC. Its translation is CAISDVGANEQFF.

This clone was seen once. The rearrangement links TRBV13 to TRBJ2-7; D might be TRBD1 (6 bases). The CDR3 consists of 14 residues. Germline values: CDR1 PRHDT, CDR2 FYEKMQ (reference sequence). The V and J ends lost 2 bases and 4 bases respectively, with 12 bases between them. The CDR3 loop is CASSLRGHRYEQYF. The CDR3 coding sequence is TGTGCCAGCAGCTTACGGGGACATAGGTACGAGCAGTACTTC.

V is TRBV4-2 and J is TRBJ2-5, with TRBD2 matching over 14 bases. The V segment lost 2 bases and the J segment 5 bases; nucleotides outside the gene matches: 7. Germline CDR1 LGHNA, CDR2 YNFKEQ. The CDR3 covers 17 residues. Here the CDR3 DNA reads TGTGCCAGCAGCCAACCGGGACTAGCGGGAGAGGGTGAGACCCAGTACTTC. As protein: CASSQPGLAGEGETQYF.

This sequence joins TRBV20-1 and TRBJ1-3, with D hard to call. The length of the CDR3 is 14 residues. CDR1 DFQATT and CDR2 SNEGSKA come from the germline V gene (reference sequence). V shed 3 bases and J shed 0 bases, with 9 bases lying between them. Written as DNA, the CDR3 is TGCAGTGCTAGTGACTCGAGCTCTGGAAACACCATATATTTT. Amino acids: CSASDSSSGNTIYF.

This chain joins TRBV6-1 and TRBJ1-1; the D is unclear. This CDR3 contains 15 residues. The germline V gene encodes CDR1 MNHNS and CDR2 SASEGT. Trimming removed 2 bases at V and 0 bases at J, with 10 bases between. The CDR3 here is CASSENSPMNTEAFF. The CDR3 nucleotides read TGTGCCAGCAGTGAAAACAGCCCTATGAACACTGAAGCTTTCTTT.

The chain has TRBV5-1 and TRBJ2-5; 9 positions match TRBD2. CDR3 length: 15 amino acids. Trimming took 4 bases from V and 4 from J; bases not matched to a gene: 8. The germline CDR1 and CDR2 sequences are SGHRS and YFSETQ. In DNA, the CDR3 is TGCGCCAGCAGCCCCGGGGGACTAGCTGGAGAGACCCAGTACTTC. This codes for CASSPGGLAGETQYF.

V gene TRBV11-2 combines with J gene TRBJ1-2; no reliable D call. This CDR3 region has 12 residues. Trimming took off 5 bases at V and 6 bases at J, with 10 bases between the two ends. The germline CDR1 and CDR2 sequences are SGHAT and FQNNGV. The CDR3 reads CASSLNSDGYTF. The CDR3 region has the DNA TGTGCCAGCAGCCTAAACTCTGATGGCTACACCTTC. Drawing the rest from reference TRBV11-2 and TRBJ1-2, the complete variable domain is EAGVAQSPRYKIIEKRQSVAFWCNPISGHATLYWYQQILGQGPKLLIQFQNNGVVDDSQLPKDRFSAERLKGVDSTLKIQPAKLEDSAVYLCASSLNSDGYTFGSGTRLTVV.

The V call is TRBV3-1 (or the pseudogene TRBV3-2), the J call TRBJ2-7; D is perhaps TRBD1 (6 bases). Per the germline V gene, CDR1 is LGHDT and CDR2 is YNNKEL (reference sequence). The V gene lost 4 bases and the J gene lost 1 base, with 11 bases spanning the gap. The CDR3 has 14 residues. The CDR3 sequence is CASSPDRKSYEQYF. The CDR3 DNA is TGTGCCAGCAGCCCAGACAGGAAATCCTACGAGCAGTACTTC.

In its sample, this clone was seen a few times. The V call is TRBV21-1, the J call TRBJ1-5. TRBV21-1 represents a pseudogene. This CDR3 region has 14 residues. As DNA, the CDR3 is TGTGCCAGCATTGGGAGGGCCGGATGGAAGCCCCAGCATTTT. It is translated as CASIGRAGWKPQHF.

The chain employs TRBV7-3 and TRBJ2-1; 9 positions match TRBD2. Looked up from germline, CDR1 is SGHTA and CDR2 is FQGTGA. This CDR3 is 16 amino acids long. With 5 bases clipped from V and 7 bases from J, the junction kept 12 bases outside the gene matches. The CDR3 sequence: CASSVQGSGRINEQFF. CDR3 DNA: TGTGCCAGCAGCGTACAGGGTAGCGGGAGAATTAATGAGCAGTTCTTC.

This chain links TRBV2 with TRBJ2-2, with D maybe TRBD2 (6 bases). The CDR3 covers 15 residues. Between the trimmed V and J ends, which lost 4 bases and 5 bases, there was a span of 14 bases. Germline CDR1 is SNHLY and CDR2 is FYNNEI. This CDR3 reads CASSVGLAGTGELFF. Written as DNA, the CDR3 is TGTGCCAGCAGTGTCGGACTGGCGGGAACCGGGGAGCTGTTTTTT.

V usage is TRBV11-3 and J usage is TRBJ2-2; D possibly corresponds to TRBD2 (5 bases). The CDR3 is made up of 14 amino acids. With 5 bases removed from V and 3 bases from J, the gap between germline ends came to 10 bases. Germline V gene lookup returns CDR1 SGHNT and CDR2 YENEEA. CDR3 in amino acids: CASSEAVHTGELFF. The CDR3 region has the DNA TGTGCCAGCAGCGAAGCGGTCCACACCGGGGAGCTGTTTTTT.

The chain is built from TRBV18 and TRBJ2-1; TRBD1 matches 8 bases. Trimming took 2 bases from V and 6 from J; bases not matched to a gene: 3. Germline lookup yields CDR1 KGHSH and CDR2 LQKENI. The CDR3 contains 14 residues. The CDR3 loop reads CASSPKTGVNEQFF. Written as DNA, the CDR3 is TGTGCCAGCTCACCAAAGACAGGGGTCAATGAGCAGTTCTTC.

The chain carries TRBV3-1 (or the pseudogene TRBV3-2) and TRBJ2-5, with D possibly being TRBD1 (6 bases). The germline CDR1 and CDR2 sequences are LGHDT and YNNKEL (reference sequence). Between the trimmed V and J ends, which lost 1 base and 3 bases, there was a span of 6 bases. The CDR3 has 13 amino acids. The CDR3 sequence is CASSQGTEETQYF. CDR3 DNA sequence: TGTGCCAGCAGCCAAGGGACAGAAGAGACCCAGTACTTC.

The V call is TRBV27, the J call TRBJ2-7, with D perhaps matching TRBD1 (6 bases). V lost 5 bases, J lost 0 bases, and 17 bases lay in between. This CDR3 region has 16 residues. Germline assignment: CDR1 MNHEY and CDR2 SMNVEV (reference sequence). The CDR3 coding sequence is TGTGCCAGCAGTCCCACCCCAGACAGGCTCTCCTACGAGCAGTACTTC. It codes for CASSPTPDRLSYEQYF.

This chain uses TRBV5-1 with TRBJ2-3, with 9 bases matching TRBD2. This CDR3 comprises 16 residues. Germline V gene data show CDR1 as SGHRS and CDR2 as YFSETQ. J was trimmed by 6 bases and V by 1 base; bases with no gene match: 9. CDR3 sequence reads: CASSLFRSGRTDTQYF. The CDR3 region has the DNA TGCGCCAGCAGCTTGTTTCGTAGCGGGAGAACGGATACGCAGTATTTT.